The 28 T cell receptor beta chains presented below share a single source sample, sequenced in a study of cytomegalovirus exposure and HLA in healthy donors. The PCR contained 60 Vbeta and 13 Jbeta primers. Profiling relied on immunoSEQ multiplex PCR, and the TCRdb table lists in-frame clones only, not all of them. This table holds around 210,000 clones, about 78% found once. The sample taken for sequencing was PBMCs. The source of these receptors is a woman aged 25-40 years in good health and CMV-seronegative.

The chain uses TRBV28 and TRBJ2-7; TRBD2 aligns across 12 bases. Germline CDR1 is MDHEN and CDR2 is SYDVKM. V shed 5 bases, J shed 6 bases, and the junction held 8 bases outside the gene matches. This CDR3 is 15 amino acids long. For the CDR3, the DNA is TGTGCCAGCAGTCTCGGGGCTAGCGGGAGGGCCGAGCAGTACTTC. It encodes CASSLGASGRAEQYF.

The rearrangement uses TRBV30 and TRBJ1-1; the D is unclear. This CDR3 comprises 13 residues. V lost 2 bases and J lost 7, with 14 bases in between. Germline CDR1 and CDR2: GTSNPN and SVGIG (reference sequence). In DNA, the CDR3 is TGTGCCTGGAGTTCTAGACGGATGGGTGAAGCTTTCTTT. This translates into CAWSSRRMGEAFF. The entire variable domain, with the rest obtained from reference TRBV30 and TRBJ1-1, is as follows: SQTIHQWPATLVQPVGSPLSLECTVEGTSNPNLYWYRQAAGRGLQLLFYSVGIGQISSEVPQNLSASRPQDRQFILSSKKLLLSDSGFYLCAWSSRRMGEAFFGQGTRLTVV.

The chain carries TRBV5-1 and TRBJ2-2; 15 bases map to TRBD2. This CDR3 has 17 residues. Germline CDR1 SGHRS, CDR2 YFSETQ. After removal of 7 bases from V and 3 bases from J, the junction contained 7 bases not matched to a gene. The CDR3 coding sequence is TGCGCCAGCCGCCGGACTAGCGGGGGGGTGGACACCGGGGAGCTGTTTTTT. It specifies CASRRTSGGVDTGELFF.

The chain has TRBV5-4 and TRBJ1-2, with D tentatively TRBD1 (6 bases). There are 16 residues in the CDR3. Trimming shortened V by 4 bases and J by 3 bases, and 19 bases separated the two germline ends. CDR1 is SGHNT and CDR2 is YYREEE in the germline V gene (reference sequence). The CDR3 sequence: CASSNPSDRSYYGYTF. DNA for the CDR3: TGTGCCAGCAGCAACCCATCCGACAGGAGCTACTATGGCTACACCTTC.

The V gene is TRBV7-2, the J gene TRBJ1-2, with D uncertain. From germline, CDR1 is SGHTA and CDR2 FQGNSA. CDR3 length equals 15 residues. The V end was cut by 5 bases, the J end by 8 bases, with 21 bases between. The CDR3 DNA is TGTGCCAGCAGCGCCCTTGGACTTTTATCCGAGGGCTACACCTTC. Translating it yields CASSALGLLSEGYTF.

The chain is built from TRBV25-1 and TRBJ1-4; 9 positions match TRBD1. Germline assignment: CDR1 MGHDK and CDR2 SYGVNS. J lost 7 bases, V lost 6 bases, and 6 bases had no gene match. The CDR3 runs 14 residues. CDR3 region: CASRKTGGGEKLFF. DNA of the CDR3: TGTGCCAGCAGAAAGACAGGGGGAGGTGAAAAACTGTTTTTT.

CDR3 protein: CAIVDAGLVHNEQFF. The DNA of the CDR3 is TGCGCCATCGTAGATGCGGGACTAGTCCACAATGAGCAGTTCTTC. The chain recombines TRBV23-1 with TRBJ2-1, with TRBD2 identical over 8 bases. TRBV23-1 is known as an ORF, though its function is uncertain. The CDR3 contains 15 residues. The V gene end was trimmed by 10 bases and the J gene end by 5 bases; junction bases not matched to a gene: 13.

V and J are TRBV6-5 and TRBJ1-4; D is unresolved. Germline assignment: CDR1 MNHEY and CDR2 SVGAGI. Trimming shortened V by 10 bases and J by 3 bases, and 12 bases separated the two germline ends. This CDR3 contains 13 residues. The CDR3 region is CAIQLDSNEKLFF. The DNA for the CDR3 is TGTGCCATACAGCTCGATTCTAATGAAAAACTGTTTTTT.

The chain has TRBV7-2 and TRBJ1-2; 7 bases are shared with TRBD1. V was pared by 5 bases and J by 4 bases, with 10 bases of the junction left unmatched. Germline V gives CDR1 SGHTA, CDR2 FQGNSA. The CDR3 has 15 amino acids. Written as DNA, the CDR3 is TGTGCCAGCAGCCTACAGGGGCCCCCGGTCTATGGCTACACCTTC. It yields the protein CASSLQGPPVYGYTF.

The rearrangement uses TRBV5-1 and TRBJ1-2; 8 bases line up with TRBD1. CDR1 is SGHRS, CDR2 YFSETQ, per germline. J gave up 6 bases and V 0 bases, and 4 bases lay outside the gene matches. The CDR3 loop spans 14 amino acids. The CDR3 region has the DNA TGCGCCAGCAGCTTGGCCCGACAGGGGAATGGCTACACCTTC. Translated: CASSLARQGNGYTF.

The gene calls are TRBV28 and TRBJ2-7; D might be TRBD1 (5 bases). CDR1 MDHEN and CDR2 SYDVKM come from the germline V gene. The V and J ends lost 3 bases and 10 bases respectively, with 16 bases between them. CDR3 size: 13 residues. In DNA, the CDR3 is TGTGCCAGCAGTTTGGCAACAGGTGGAGAACAGTACTTC. Its protein is CASSLATGGEQYF.

This chain links TRBV6-1 with TRBJ1-2; TRBD1 agrees at 7 bases. Trimming removed 6 bases from V and 3 bases from J; junction bases left unmatched: 7. There are 14 residues in the CDR3. The germline V gene has CDR1 MNHNS and CDR2 SASEGT. The CDR3 coding sequence is TGTGCCAGCAGCAGCTTTGGGACAGACTATGGCTACACCTTC. Its translation is CASSSFGTDYGYTF.

This clone was seen a few times. In nucleotides, the CDR3 is TGTGCCAGCAGGAGGACTAGCGGGGGGGCCCGGACAGATACGCAGTATTTT. It specifies CASRRTSGGARTDTQYF. The chain recombines TRBV27 with TRBJ2-3, with 15 positions matching TRBD2. Germline V CDR1 and CDR2: MNHEY, SMNVEV (reference sequence). The CDR3 runs to 17 residues. V shed 6 bases and J 3 bases; nucleotides not matched to a gene: 7.

V and J are TRBV5-1 and TRBJ1-6, with D unclear. CDR1 is SGHRS, CDR2 YFSETQ, per germline. The CDR3 spans 15 residues. The germline V and J ends were trimmed by 0 bases and 3 bases, with 7 bases remaining between them. The CDR3 sequence: CASSLVGYYNSPLHF. CDR3 sequence (DNA): TGCGCCAGCAGCTTGGTGGGCTACTATAATTCACCCCTCCACTTT. Drawing the rest from reference TRBV5-1 and TRBJ1-6, the complete variable domain is KAGVTQTPRYLIKTRGQQVTLSCSPISGHRSVSWYQQTPGQGLQFLFEYFSETQRNKGNFPGRFSGRQFSNSRSEMNVSTLELGDSALYLCASSLVGYYNSPLHFGNGTRLTVT.

The CDR3 loop is CASSSDSIAKNIQYF. CDR3 bases: TGTGCCAGCAGCTCCGACAGCATAGCCAAAAACATTCAGTACTTC. The V gene is TRBV5-8, the J gene TRBJ2-4, with D perhaps matching TRBD1 (5 bases). The CDR3 consists of 15 residues. CDR1 and CDR2 from the germline V gene are SGHTS and YDEGEE. Trimming left V 3 bases short and J 0 bases short, with 10 bases between.

CDR3 in DNA: TGTGCCAGCAGTTTACAGGCGGGGGCTATCGCTGAAGCTTTCTTT. Protein product: CASSLQAGAIAEAFF. The rearrangement uses TRBV6-1 and TRBJ1-1, with D tentatively TRBD1 (6 bases). Germline CDR1 reads MNHNS; CDR2 reads SASEGT. This CDR3 has 15 residues. Between the trimmed V and J ends, which lost 5 bases and 6 bases, there was a span of 19 bases.

This clone was seen a single time. The chain recombines TRBV7-6 with TRBJ2-5; unclear D gene. Germline loops: CDR1 SGHVS, CDR2 FNYEAQ. Trimming removed 1 base from V and 5 bases from J, with 8 bases in between. The CDR3 runs 13 residues. The CDR3 nucleotides read TGTGCCAGCAGCTTAGGATACGGGGAGACCCAGTACTTC. Encoded protein: CASSLGYGETQYF.

V gene TRBV5-1 combines with J gene TRBJ1-5; D gene uncertain. This CDR3 spans 13 amino acids. With 0 bases removed from V and 5 bases from J, the gap between germline ends came to 6 bases. The V gene's germline CDR1 is SGHRS and CDR2 YFSETQ. CDR3: CASSLEPDQPQHF. The CDR3 DNA follows: TGCGCCAGCAGCTTGGAACCGGATCAGCCCCAGCATTTT.

CDR3 DNA sequence: TGCGCCAGCAGCGAAGTTCAGGGTAGTAATTCACCCCTCCACTTT. Translating it yields CASSEVQGSNSPLHF. J is TRBJ1-6 and V is TRBV5-1; weak D call: TRBD1 (5 bases). Germline V gene lookup returns CDR1 SGHRS and CDR2 YFSETQ. Trimming took 4 bases from V and 6 from J, leaving 14 bases between them. The CDR3 loop spans 15 amino acids.

This clone was seen only once. This sequence joins TRBV9 and TRBJ1-2; 10 positions agree with TRBD1. CDR1 and CDR2 (germline): SGDLS, YYNGEE. Trimming at V came to 6 bases and at J to 4 bases, leaving 6 bases not matched to a gene. This CDR3 contains 14 residues. The CDR3 DNA follows: TGTGCCAGCAACAGGGGACAGGGGATCTATGGCTACACCTTC. Amino acid sequence: CASNRGQGIYGYTF. The variable domain in full, with the rest retrieved from reference TRBV9 and TRBJ1-2, is DSGVTQTPKHLITATGQRVTLRCSPRSGDLSVYWYQQSLDQGLQFLIQYYNGEERAKGNILERFSAQQFPDLHSELNLSSLELGDSALYFCASNRGQGIYGYTFGSGTRLTVV.

In its sample, this clone was seen once. DNA of the CDR3: TGTGCCAGCTCACCAGATGGACAGAAGAATCAGCCCCAGCATTTT. This sequence encodes CASSPDGQKNQPQHF. The V call is TRBV18, the J call TRBJ1-5; the D gene is possibly TRBD1 (6 bases). The CDR3 is 15 residues long. Deletions cut 2 bases from V and 4 bases from J, with 12 bases between. Germline CDR1 is KGHSH and CDR2 is LQKENI.

This clone was observed a single time. The rearrangement links TRBV5-1 to TRBJ1-4; D unclear. The CDR3 extends over 14 amino acids. Trimming removed 0 bases at V and 4 bases at J, with 7 bases between. Germline CDR1 SGHRS, CDR2 YFSETQ. The CDR3 coding sequence is TGCGCCAGCAGCTTGGACAGTATTAATGAAAAACTGTTTTTT. Translating gives CASSLDSINEKLFF.

The chain couples TRBV9 to TRBJ1-5; D possibly corresponds to TRBD1 (6 bases). V shed 4 bases and J shed 0 bases, with 11 bases lying between them. The CDR3 runs to 15 residues. The V gene's germline CDR1 is SGDLS and CDR2 YYNGEE. This CDR3 reads CASSPGVLSNQPQHF. The CDR3, as DNA: TGTGCCAGCAGCCCAGGGGTGCTTAGCAATCAGCCCCAGCATTTT.

The chain couples TRBV10-3 to TRBJ2-1, with 11 bases lining up with TRBD1. This CDR3 region has 14 residues. The J segment lost 8 bases and the V segment lost 7 bases, leaving 7 bases of the junction unmatched. Per germline, CDR1 ENHRY and CDR2 SYGVKD. CDR3 coding DNA: TGTGCCATCAATCAGGGACAGGGGGGCGATGAGCAGTTCTTC. It encodes CAINQGQGGDEQFF.

The V call is TRBV4-1, the J call TRBJ2-1, with TRBD2 matching 7 bases. V lost 4 bases and J lost 0; bases outside the gene matches: 6. CDR1 is MGHRA and CDR2 is YSYEKL in the germline V gene. This CDR3 spans 16 amino acids. CDR3 sequence: CASSLYSGDSYNEQFF. CDR3 in DNA: TGCGCCAGCAGCCTCTACAGCGGGGACTCCTACAATGAGCAGTTCTTC.

The rearrangement links TRBV2 to TRBJ1-5; 8 nucleotides align to TRBD1. The CDR3 runs to 14 residues. Germline V gene sequence: CDR1 SNHLY, CDR2 FYNNEI. V dropped 5 bases and J dropped 1; count of bases not matched to a gene: 1. CDR3 loop: CASSTGGSNQPQHF. The DNA of the CDR3 is TGTGCCAGCAGTACAGGGGGGAGCAATCAGCCCCAGCATTTT.

With respect to this clone: The same CDR3 can be traced to other DNA sequences in this sample. This sequence joins TRBV18 and TRBJ2-7, with 7 bases lining up with TRBD2. The CDR3 runs 13 residues. The V gene end was trimmed by 0 bases and the J gene end by 5 bases; junction bases not matched to a gene: 1. Germline V gene lookup returns CDR1 KGHSH and CDR2 LQKENI. The CDR3 DNA is TGTGCCAGCTCACCACCGGGAGGGGACGAGCAGTACTTC. It is translated as CASSPPGGDEQYF.

The chain combines TRBV19 with TRBJ2-2; 9 bases are a match to TRBD1. CDR3 length equals 15 residues. The germline CDR1 and CDR2 sequences are LNHDA and SQIVND (reference sequence). With V trimmed by 7 bases and J by 5 bases, 8 bases remained unmatched. As DNA, the CDR3 is TGTGCCAGTACCCCTGGACAGGGGAGGACCGGGGAGCTGTTTTTT. It yields the protein CASTPGQGRTGELFF.